This T cell receptor beta chain was captured by sequencing in a study of chemoradiotherapy in HPV16-positive cancers. The study's findings and limits: In HPV16-positive patients, HPV-responsive T-cell expansion tracked better recurrence-free survival.

TCRdb's table, derived via immunoSEQ multiplex PCR, lists solely in-frame clones and lacks some. The sample contains about 3,000 clones, about 87% of which appear only once. Per the germline V gene, CDR1 is KGHSH and CDR2 is LQKENI. The CDR3 extends over 11 amino acids. Trimming removed 2 bases from V and 6 bases from J, with 3 bases in between. On this clone itself: Its antigen remains unknown.

The source is a human donor with HPV-associated anogenital cancer. The sample was tumor tissue, taken from a patient who underwent chemoradiotherapy. The V call is TRBV18, the J call TRBJ2-3; D gene unclear. This CDR3 reads CASSPWDTQYF. In DNA, the CDR3 is TGTGCCAGCTCACCATGGGATACGCAGTATTTT.